This TCR beta chain was found in a study of blood T cells in healthy people across ages. Findings of the study overall: Older age went with lower TCR beta diversity per million T cells, in a roughly linear way. Naive CD4+ cell counts and diversity both ran higher in long-lived than in aged donors.

J gave up 8 bases and V 7 bases, and 8 bases lay outside the gene matches. Germline V gene data show CDR1 as SGHVS and CDR2 as FQNEAQ. CDR3 length equals 13 residues. This clonotype was counted between two and nine times. Antigen specificity is unknown. Isolation yielded PBMCs, at least 6 million per sample, in every case. Through a sample-barcoded 5' primer and a J-beta primer mix, a second PCR was run for roughly 6 to 12 cycles. A template-switch adaptor containing 12 random nucleotides labeled each cDNA molecule. Each CDR3 protein gets one entry after TCRdb re-called the 5' RACE reads with MiXCR. Among roughly 1,300,000 distinct CDR3 sequences listed, approximately 59% were seen once.

The clonotype comes from a man in his late teens or twenties in good health. The chain combines TRBV7-8 with TRBJ1-2; 9 positions match TRBD1. Sequencing was performed on blood. The CDR3 sequence is CASKPGQGKGYTF. The CDR3 region has the DNA TGTGCCAGCAAACCGGGACAGGGAAAAGGCTACACCTTC.